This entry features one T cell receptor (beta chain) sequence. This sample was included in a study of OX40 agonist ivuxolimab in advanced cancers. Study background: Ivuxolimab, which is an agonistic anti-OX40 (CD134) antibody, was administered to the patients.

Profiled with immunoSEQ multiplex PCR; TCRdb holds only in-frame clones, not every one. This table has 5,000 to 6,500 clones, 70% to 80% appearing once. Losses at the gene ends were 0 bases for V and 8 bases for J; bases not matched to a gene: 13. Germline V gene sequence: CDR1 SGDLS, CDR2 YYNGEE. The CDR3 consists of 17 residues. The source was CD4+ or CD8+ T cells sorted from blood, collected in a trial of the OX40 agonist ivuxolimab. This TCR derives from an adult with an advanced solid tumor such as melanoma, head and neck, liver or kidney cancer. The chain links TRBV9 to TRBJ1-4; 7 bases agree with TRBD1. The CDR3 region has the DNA TGTGCCAGCAGCGTAGGGGCCCAACAGGGGTTGGGCGAAAAACTGTTTTTT. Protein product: CASSVGAQQGLGEKLFF.